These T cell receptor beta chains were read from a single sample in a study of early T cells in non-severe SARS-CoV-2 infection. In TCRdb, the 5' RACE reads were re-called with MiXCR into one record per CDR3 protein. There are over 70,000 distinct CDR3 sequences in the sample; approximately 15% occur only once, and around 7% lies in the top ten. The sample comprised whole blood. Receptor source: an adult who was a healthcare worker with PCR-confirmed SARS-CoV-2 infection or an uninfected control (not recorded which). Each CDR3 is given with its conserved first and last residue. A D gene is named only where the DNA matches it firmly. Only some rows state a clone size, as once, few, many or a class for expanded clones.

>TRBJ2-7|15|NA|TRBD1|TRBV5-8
CASSPVTGGIDEQYF
TGTGCCAGCAGCCCTGTGACAGGGGGTATCGACGAGCAGTACTTC
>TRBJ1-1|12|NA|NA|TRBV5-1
CASSAGHGRAFF
TGCGCCAGCTCCGCTGGGCACGGGCGGGCTTTCTTT
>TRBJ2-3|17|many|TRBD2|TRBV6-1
CASSVPGTSGRDDTQYF
TGTGCCAGCAGTGTACCCGGGACTAGCGGGAGGGATGATACGCAGTATTTT
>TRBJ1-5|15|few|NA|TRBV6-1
CASRPFPYSNQPQHF
TGTGCCAGCAGGCCCTTCCCGTATAGCAATCAGCCCCAGCATTTT
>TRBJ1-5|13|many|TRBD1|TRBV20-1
CSAGRGADQPQHF
TGCAGTGCTGGCAGGGGGGCTGATCAGCCCCAGCATTTT
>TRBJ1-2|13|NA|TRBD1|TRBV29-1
CSVPGQEGYGYTF
TGCAGCGTTCCGGGACAGGAGGGCTATGGCTACACCTTC
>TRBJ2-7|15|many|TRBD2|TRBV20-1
CSASRTSGGTYEQYF
TGCAGTGCTAGCAGGACTAGCGGAGGGACCTACGAGCAGTACTTC
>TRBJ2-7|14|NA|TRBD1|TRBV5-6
CASSWRTGAHEQYF
TGTGCCAGCAGCTGGAGAACAGGGGCCCACGAGCAGTACTTC
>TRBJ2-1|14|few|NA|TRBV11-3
CASSSQGQHNEQFF
TGTGCCAGCAGCTCCCAGGGTCAACACAATGAGCAGTTCTTC
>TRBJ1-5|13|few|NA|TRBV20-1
CSALQGPNQPQHF
TGCAGTGCGTTACAGGGCCCCAATCAGCCCCAGCATTTT
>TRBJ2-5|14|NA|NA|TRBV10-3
CAISESIIQETQYF
TGTGCCATCAGTGAGTCAATCATACAAGAGACCCAGTACTTC
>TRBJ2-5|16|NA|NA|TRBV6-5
CAGSYGEWEERETQYF
TGTGCCGGCAGTTACGGGGAGTGGGAAGAACGTGAGACCCAGTACTTC
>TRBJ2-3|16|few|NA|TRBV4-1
CASSQEVDKRTDTQYF
TGCGCCAGCAGCCAGGAAGTGGACAAACGCACAGATACGCAGTATTTT
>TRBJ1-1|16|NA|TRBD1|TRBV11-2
CASSKTYRDRGTEAFF
TGTGCCAGCAGCAAAACTTACCGGGACAGGGGCACTGAAGCTTTCTTT
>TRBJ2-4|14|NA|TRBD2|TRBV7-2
CASSTGLAGNIQYF
TGTGCCAGCAGCACCGGACTAGCGGGAAACATTCAGTACTTC
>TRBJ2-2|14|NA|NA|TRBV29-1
CSVTISGLTGELFF
TGCAGCGTTACTATTAGCGGTCTCACCGGGGAGCTGTTTTTT
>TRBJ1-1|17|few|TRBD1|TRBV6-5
CASTPRLSTGGATEAFF
TGTGCCAGCACCCCCCGTTTGTCTACAGGGGGGGCAACTGAAGCTTTCTTT
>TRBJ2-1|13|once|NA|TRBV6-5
CASMTNRGNEQFF
TGTGCCAGCATGACGAATCGGGGCAATGAGCAGTTCTTC
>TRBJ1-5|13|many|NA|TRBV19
CASSGQAGEPQHF
TGTGCCAGTAGTGGGCAGGCCGGGGAGCCCCAGCATTTT
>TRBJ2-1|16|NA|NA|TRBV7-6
CASSSRQGSGFNEQIF
TGTGCCAGCAGCTCCCGCCAGGGAAGCGGGTTCAATGAGCAGATCTTC
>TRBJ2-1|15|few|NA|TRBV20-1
CSARADEGSHNEQFF
TGCAGTGCCCGGGCGGACGAGGGGAGCCACAATGAGCAGTTCTTC
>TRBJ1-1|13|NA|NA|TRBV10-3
CAISGDGDTEAFF
TGTGCCATCAGTGGGGACGGGGACACTGAAGCTTTCTTT
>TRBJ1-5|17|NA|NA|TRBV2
CASSVLRTQGDNQPQHF
TGTGCCAGCAGTGTCCTCCGGACCCAGGGAGACAATCAGCCCCAGCATTTT
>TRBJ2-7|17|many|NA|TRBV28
CASSFLWVGESTYEQYF
TGTGCCAGCAGTTTCCTGTGGGTGGGAGAATCGACCTACGAGCAGTACTTC
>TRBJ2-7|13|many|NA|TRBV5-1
CASSLGEVYEQYF
TGCGCCAGCAGCTTGGGAGAGGTCTACGAGCAGTACTTC
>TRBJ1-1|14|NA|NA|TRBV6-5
CASSGWALNTEAFF
TGTGCCAGCAGTGGGTGGGCCCTGAACACTGAAGCTTTCTTT
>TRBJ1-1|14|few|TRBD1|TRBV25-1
CASSEFDRVTEAFF
TGTGCCAGCAGTGAATTTGACAGGGTAACTGAAGCTTTCTTT
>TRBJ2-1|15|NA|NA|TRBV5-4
CASSPGGDSYNEQFF
TGTGCCAGCAGCCCCGGGGGCGACAGTTACAATGAGCAGTTCTTC
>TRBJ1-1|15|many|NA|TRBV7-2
CASSTSPGRNTEAFF
TGTGCCAGCAGCACCTCGCCGGGCCGTAACACTGAAGCTTTCTTT
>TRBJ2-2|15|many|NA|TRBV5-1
CASSLDSSSTGELFF
TGCGCCAGCAGCTTGGACAGTTCGTCTACCGGGGAGCTGTTTTTT
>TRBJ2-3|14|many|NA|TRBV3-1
CASSTGRFENTQYF
TGTGCCAGCAGTACCGGGCGGTTCGAAAATACGCAGTATTTT
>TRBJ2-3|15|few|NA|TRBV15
CATSRTRGPLDTQYF
TGTGCCACCAGCAGAACGCGGGGGCCATTGGATACGCAGTATTTT
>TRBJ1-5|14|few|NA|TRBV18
CASSPGQWYQPQHF
TGTGCCAGCTCACCGGGACAATGGTATCAGCCCCAGCATTTT